These 23 T cell receptor beta chains were sequenced from one sample in a study of T cell responses to AZD1222 COVID-19 vaccine. Clones were read by immunoSEQ multiplex PCR, and TCRdb kept only the in-frame ones, dropping some. The table records 15,000 to 18,000 clones, 88% of them present only once. The sequenced sample was peripheral blood, obtained 28 days after the second AZD1222 dose. The receptors shown here come from an adult who received the AZD1222 COVID-19 vaccine.

This chain connects TRBV28 to TRBJ1-2, with D maybe TRBD1 (6 bases). Germline V gene sequence: CDR1 MDHEN, CDR2 SYDVKM. V lost 7 bases, J lost 4 bases, and 13 bases lay in between. This CDR3 spans 13 amino acids. CDR3 amino acids: CASIPQGAYGYTF. The CDR3 DNA is TGTGCCAGCATCCCACAGGGAGCCTATGGCTACACCTTC.

This clone is a singleton in its sample. V is TRBV28 and J is TRBJ1-2; D is unresolved. The CDR3 loop spans 14 amino acids. Germline V CDR1 and CDR2: MDHEN, SYDVKM. Trimming left V 8 bases short and J 3 bases short, with 16 bases between. In nucleotides, the CDR3 is TGTGCCAGCCTTACCTCAGGCGGATACTATGGCTACACCTTC. Its translation: CASLTSGGYYGYTF.

The chain combines TRBV7-6 with TRBJ1-1; perhaps TRBD1 as D (5 bases). Germline lookup yields CDR1 SGHVS and CDR2 FNYEAQ. The ends were cut back, 5 bases at V and 0 bases at J, with 13 bases in the middle. The length of the CDR3 is 15 residues. The CDR3 is CASSQQERMNTEAFF. The CDR3 nucleotides read TGTGCCAGCAGCCAACAGGAGAGGATGAACACTGAAGCTTTCTTT.

This chain uses TRBV28 with TRBJ2-3; 11 nucleotides align to TRBD2. The germline CDR1 and CDR2 sequences are MDHEN and SYDVKM. V was pared by 7 bases and J by 1 base, with 10 bases of the junction left unmatched. The CDR3 is 17 amino acids. The CDR3 DNA is TGTGCCAGCACCCAACTAGCGGGAGATGGGGGCACAGATACGCAGTATTTT. As protein: CASTQLAGDGGTDTQYF.

The chain has TRBV7-2 and TRBJ2-7; D might be TRBD2 (6 bases). V shed 4 bases and J shed 3 bases, with 10 bases lying between them. Germline CDR1 SGHTA, CDR2 FQGNSA. CDR3 length: 13 residues. CDR3 sequence (DNA): TGTGCCAGCAGCTGGCGGGATGGCTACGAGCAGTACTTC. Translating it yields CASSWRDGYEQYF.

V is TRBV9 and J is TRBJ2-3; either TRBD1 or TRBD2 may supply D (5 bases each). The CDR3 consists of 14 residues. Germline V gene sequence: CDR1 SGDLS, CDR2 YYNGEE. The germline V and J ends were trimmed by 2 bases and 6 bases, with 13 bases remaining between them. DNA for the CDR3: TGTGCCAGCAGCGTGGGGACCGTGGGGGATACGCAGTATTTT. Amino acid sequence: CASSVGTVGDTQYF.

The chain links TRBV2 to TRBJ2-3, with D hard to call. Germline loops: CDR1 SNHLY, CDR2 FYNNEI. The CDR3 has 15 residues. Trimming removed 5 bases from V and 0 bases from J, with 12 bases in between. The CDR3 DNA is TGTGCCAGCAGTCGACTGGCTGCAAGCACAGATACGCAGTATTTT. Protein sequence: CASSRLAASTDTQYF.

The chain uses TRBV10-1 and TRBJ1-1, with TRBD1 matching 11 bases. Losses at the gene ends were 6 bases for V and 0 bases for J; bases not matched to a gene: 9. The CDR3 length is 17 residues. Germline V CDR1 and CDR2: WNHNN, SYGVQD (reference sequence). The CDR3 spells CASREDRGRSVNTEAFF. Written as DNA, the CDR3 is TGCGCCAGCAGGGAGGACAGGGGGCGATCGGTGAACACTGAAGCTTTCTTT.

In regard to this clone: The junction and the germline gene differ at one end; a read error may be behind it. This rearrangement joins TRBV6-2 or TRBV6-3 to TRBJ2-1, with D unresolved. CDR1 and CDR2 from the germline V gene are MNHEY and SVGEGT. This CDR3 has 12 residues. The CDR3 loop is CASSYSYNEQFF. The CDR3 DNA sequence: TGTGCCAGCAGCTACTCCTACAATGAGCAGTTCTTC.

In this sample, this clone turned up once. The junction does not match germline at one end; this may be a read error. The chain has TRBV15 and TRBJ2-1, with D hard to call. The CDR3 length is 14 residues. CDR1 and CDR2 from the germline V gene are LNHNV and YYDKDF (reference sequence). The CDR3 here is CATSASNSYNEQFF. CDR3 DNA sequence: TGCGCCACCAGCGCGTCAAACTCCTACAATGAGCAGTTCTTC.

The CDR3 sequence is CASSDSQGPSPQHF. The CDR3 nucleotides read TGTGCCAGCAGTGATAGTCAGGGTCCTTCGCCCCAGCATTTT. The chain couples TRBV25-1 to TRBJ1-5; D is perhaps TRBD1 (5 bases). Trimming left V 3 bases short and J 9 bases short, with 15 bases between. This CDR3 spans 14 amino acids. Germline loops: CDR1 MGHDK, CDR2 SYGVNS.

This rearrangement joins TRBV4-2 to TRBJ2-1; 8 bases agree with TRBD2. The germline V gene has CDR1 LGHNA and CDR2 YNFKEQ. J gave up 4 bases and V 3 bases, and 8 bases lay outside the gene matches. The CDR3 sequence is 16 residues long. The CDR3: CASSHPVAGSYNEQFF. The CDR3 DNA sequence: TGTGCCAGCAGCCACCCAGTAGCGGGGTCTTACAATGAGCAGTTCTTC.

This chain joins TRBV11-2 and TRBJ2-5; perhaps TRBD1 as D (6 bases). The ends were cut back, 6 bases at V and 5 bases at J, with 13 bases in the middle. Germline values: CDR1 SGHAT, CDR2 FQNNGV. The CDR3 is 13 amino acids. CDR3 sequence: CASRPGVRETQYF. For the CDR3, the DNA is TGTGCCAGCAGGCCAGGGGTTCGGGAGACCCAGTACTTC.

V is TRBV27 and J is TRBJ2-1; perhaps TRBD1 as D (6 bases). Trimming stripped 6 bases from V and 6 bases from J, with 18 bases between. The CDR3 covers 15 residues. In germline, CDR1 is MNHEY, CDR2 SMNVEV (reference sequence). The DNA for the CDR3 is TGTGCCAGCAGAGTCACAGGGACCAGGAGCAATGAGCAGTTCTTC. As protein: CASRVTGTRSNEQFF.

This sequence joins TRBV15 and TRBJ2-3; no reliable D call. The germline V gene has CDR1 LNHNV and CDR2 YYDKDF (reference sequence). The CDR3 has 13 residues. The V gene lost 0 bases and the J gene lost 6 bases, with 7 bases spanning the gap. Here the CDR3 DNA reads TGTGCCACCAGCAGAGATAGGCGGGATACGCAGTATTTT. Protein product: CATSRDRRDTQYF.

The chain carries TRBV28 and TRBJ1-1, with D tentatively TRBD1 (6 bases). CDR3 length: 15 residues. Germline values: CDR1 MDHEN, CDR2 SYDVKM. The germline V and J ends were trimmed by 5 bases and 2 bases, with 15 bases remaining between them. The CDR3 region is CASSPSQGGNTEAFF. CDR3 nucleotides: TGTGCCAGCAGTCCCTCACAGGGAGGAAACACTGAAGCTTTCTTT.

The chain links TRBV14 to TRBJ2-5; D gene uncertain. Germline V gene sequence: CDR1 SGHDN, CDR2 FVKESK. This CDR3 spans 15 amino acids. V was trimmed by 6 bases and J by 3 bases, leaving 17 bases between them. The CDR3 region is CASRRSGGYKETQYF. CDR3 bases: TGTGCCAGCAGACGGTCGGGCGGCTACAAAGAGACCCAGTACTTC.

The chain has TRBV7-3 and TRBJ2-7, with D tentatively TRBD1 or TRBD2 (5 bases each). V gave up 1 base and J gave up 6 bases, with 10 bases separating them. The CDR3 length is 13 residues. The V gene's germline CDR1 is SGHTA and CDR2 FQGTGA. The CDR3: CASSLSLGVEQYF. The CDR3 DNA is TGTGCCAGCAGCTTAAGTCTGGGGGTCGAGCAGTACTTC.

The rearrangement uses TRBV5-4 and TRBJ1-3; D is uncertain. CDR3 size: 14 residues. Per the germline V gene, CDR1 is SGHNT and CDR2 is YYREEE (reference sequence). Trimming removed 0 bases at V and 3 bases at J, with 7 bases between. Here the CDR3 DNA reads TGTGCCAGCAGCTTGGATGGGGTTGGAAACACCATATATTTT. This sequence encodes CASSLDGVGNTIYF.

The V and J genes are TRBV4-1 and TRBJ2-5; 9 bases are shared with TRBD2. The CDR3 totals 16 residues. Germline V gene lookup returns CDR1 MGHRA and CDR2 YSYEKL. J gave up 4 bases and V 3 bases, and 9 bases lay outside the gene matches. This CDR3 is CASSQAGGPFSETQYF. CDR3 nucleotide sequence: TGCGCCAGCAGCCAGGCGGGGGGGCCGTTCTCAGAGACCCAGTACTTC.

The chain carries TRBV11-2 and TRBJ1-1; D is unclear. Trimming shortened V by 3 bases and J by 6 bases, and 11 bases separated the two germline ends. This CDR3 is built from 13 residues. CDR1 SGHAT and CDR2 FQNNGV come from the germline V gene. The CDR3 DNA follows: TGTGCCAGCAGCTTTTCTGGGATCGCTGAAGCTTTCTTT. Translation: CASSFSGIAEAFF.

The sample holds a few counts of this clone. The CDR3 nucleotides are TGTGCCAGCAGCCAAAATGGCGGGGATACGCAGTATTTT. It is translated as CASSQNGGDTQYF. V is TRBV3-1 (or the pseudogene TRBV3-2) and J is TRBJ2-3; tentative D call: TRBD2 (5 bases). Germline CDR1 is LGHDT and CDR2 is YNNKEL (reference sequence). The CDR3 covers 13 residues. Trimming shortened V by 2 bases and J by 6 bases, and 9 bases separated the two germline ends.

The chain uses TRBV9 and TRBJ1-6, with D uncertain. The CDR3 extends over 15 amino acids. From germline, CDR1 is SGDLS and CDR2 YYNGEE. V lost 1 base and J 9 bases, leaving 14 bases between the germline ends. CDR3 coding DNA: TGTGCCAGCAGCGTATCTACTAGTAGGAGTTCACCCCTCCACTTT. It translates to CASSVSTSRSSPLHF.